One and the same sample provided the 20 T cell receptor beta chains below, sequenced in a study of blood T cell repertoires in COVID-19. Generated by immunoSEQ multiplex PCR, the TCRdb table keeps only in-frame clones and is missing some. The sample records fewer than 300,000 clones, more than 90% being singletons. Sequencing was performed on peripheral blood. All receptors come from a person aged 18 to 35 with COVID-19, enrolled during active disease.

This clone was observed a single time. V is TRBV10-1 and J is TRBJ2-1; tentative D call: TRBD2 (6 bases). CDR1 is WNHNN and CDR2 is SYGVQD in the germline V gene (reference sequence). The CDR3 sequence is 11 residues long. V lost 6 bases and J lost 10, with 10 bases in between. The CDR3, as DNA: TGCGCCAGCAGGGGACTTGAAGAGCAGTTCTTC. Translating it yields CASRGLEEQFF.

The V and J genes are TRBV6-6 and TRBJ2-3; possible D gene TRBD2, 6 bases. V was pared by 6 bases and J by 3 bases, with 19 bases between. Germline assignment: CDR1 MNHNY and CDR2 SVGAGI (reference sequence). The CDR3 totals 16 residues. Written as DNA, the CDR3 is TGTGCCAGCAGCCCTAATGGCGGGACGGCTACAGATACGCAGTATTTT. As protein: CASSPNGGTATDTQYF.

V usage is TRBV3-1 (or the pseudogene TRBV3-2) and J usage is TRBJ2-7, with 7 bases aligning to TRBD1. After removal of 4 bases from V and 0 bases from J, the junction contained 9 bases not matched to a gene. The CDR3 has 16 amino acids. The V gene's germline CDR1 is LGHDT and CDR2 YNNKEL (reference sequence). CDR3 amino acids: CASSLTGEWSSYEQYF. The CDR3, as DNA: TGTGCCAGCAGCCTAACAGGGGAGTGGAGCTCCTACGAGCAGTACTTC.

The genes are TRBV25-1 and TRBJ2-2; D is uncertain. Germline loops: CDR1 MGHDK, CDR2 SYGVNS. V lost 6 bases and J 4 bases, leaving 15 bases between the germline ends. The CDR3 contains 15 residues. CDR3 sequence (DNA): TGTGCCAGCAGACCTTACGGAGTGGGCACCGGGGAGCTGTTTTTT. Its translation is CASRPYGVGTGELFF. Full variable domain (remainder filled in from reference TRBV25-1 and TRBJ2-2): EADIYQTPRYLVIGTGKKITLECSQTMGHDKMYWYQQDPGMELHLIHYSYGVNSTEKGDLSSESTVSRIRTEHFPLTLESARPSHTSQYLCASRPYGVGTGELFFGEGSRLTVL.

The chain uses TRBV4-2 and TRBJ1-2; maybe TRBD1 (5 bases). CDR3 length: 17 residues. Trimming left V 0 bases short and J 6 bases short, with 20 bases between. CDR1 is LGHNA, CDR2 YNFKEQ, per germline. The CDR3 DNA reads as TGTGCCAGCAGCCAAGATAACGCCAGGGCAGGCACGGATGGCTACACCTTC. This gives the protein CASSQDNARAGTDGYTF.

The rearrangement uses TRBV25-1 and TRBJ2-1; no reliable D call. Germline V gene lookup returns CDR1 MGHDK and CDR2 SYGVNS. The CDR3 sequence is 16 residues long. The V end was cut by 3 bases, the J end by 0 bases, with 12 bases between. The CDR3 loop is CASSDSGRRSYNEQFF. The CDR3, as DNA: TGTGCCAGCAGTGATTCTGGCAGGCGCTCCTACAATGAGCAGTTCTTC.

The CDR3 sequence is CASSLGTGLRLNEQFF. The CDR3 DNA sequence: TGTGCCAGCAGCTTGGGGACGGGACTGCGTTTGAATGAGCAGTTCTTC. This chain connects TRBV5-6 to TRBJ2-1; maybe TRBD2 (6 bases). The V gene's germline CDR1 is SGHDT and CDR2 YYEEEE. CDR3 length: 16 amino acids. V gave up 0 bases and J gave up 7 bases, with 17 bases separating them.

This clone showed up just a few times. This sequence joins TRBV24-1 and TRBJ2-2, with TRBD2 identical over 7 bases. The CDR3 spans 17 residues. CDR1 KGHDR and CDR2 SFDVKD come from the germline V gene. Unmatched junction bases numbered 10, after V lost 3 bases and J lost 4 bases. This CDR3 reads CATSDRWGTNITGELFF. The CDR3 coding sequence is TGTGCCACCAGTGATCGGTGGGGGACTAACATCACCGGGGAGCTGTTTTTT.

This clone showed up just once. This rearrangement joins TRBV4-3 to TRBJ2-3; 7 nucleotides line up with TRBD1. This CDR3 is built from 16 residues. Germline values: CDR1 LGHNA, CDR2 YSLEER. V shed 0 bases and J 2 bases; nucleotides not matched to a gene: 5. In DNA, the CDR3 is TGCGCCAGCAGCCAAGATTGGGGACAGTCCACAGATACGCAGTATTTT. Translating it yields CASSQDWGQSTDTQYF.

The chain uses TRBV28 and TRBJ1-1; D unclear. CDR3 length equals 13 residues. V lost 8 bases to trimming and J lost 2 bases, with 12 bases between them. Germline V gene sequence: CDR1 MDHEN, CDR2 SYDVKM. CDR3 in DNA: TGTGCCAGCGGGAGCCTACTTAACACTGAAGCTTTCTTT. The encoded protein is CASGSLLNTEAFF.

V usage is TRBV19 and J usage is TRBJ2-2, with D hard to call. The germline CDR1 and CDR2 sequences are LNHDA and SQIVND (reference sequence). V lost 2 bases and J 0 bases, leaving 4 bases between the germline ends. The CDR3 has 14 residues. The CDR3 loop reads CASSILSNTGELFF. CDR3 bases: TGTGCCAGTAGTATACTTTCGAACACCGGGGAGCTGTTTTTT.

This sequence joins TRBV5-1 and TRBJ2-5; TRBD2 might be the D (6 bases). The CDR3 is 14 residues long. Germline CDR1 reads SGHRS; CDR2 reads YFSETQ. The V gene lost 4 bases and the J gene lost 2 bases, with 12 bases spanning the gap. CDR3 sequence: CASSPSGEQETQYF. CDR3 DNA sequence: TGCGCCAGCAGCCCCTCGGGAGAGCAAGAGACCCAGTACTTC.

This chain connects TRBV6-5 to TRBJ2-7; D unclear. Germline V gives CDR1 MNHEY, CDR2 SVGAGI. Trimming stripped 5 bases from V and 2 bases from J, with 13 bases between. The CDR3 has 14 amino acids. The CDR3 reads CASSQTPLTYEQYF. The CDR3 nucleotides are TGTGCCAGCAGTCAGACACCCTTAACCTACGAGCAGTACTTC.

This clone was seen only a few times. The genes are TRBV20-1 and TRBJ2-5; 7 bases line up with TRBD2. Germline V gene lookup returns CDR1 DFQATT and CDR2 SNEGSKA (reference sequence). Losses at the gene ends were 3 bases for V and 5 bases for J; bases not matched to a gene: 9. This CDR3 comprises 14 residues. The CDR3 DNA sequence: TGCAGTGCTAGTCGGGCGGGAGCTGGGGAGACCCAGTACTTC. It is translated as CSASRAGAGETQYF.

J is TRBJ2-1 and V is TRBV27; 9 positions match TRBD2. This CDR3 has 14 residues. The V and J ends lost 2 bases and 9 bases, in that order; junction bases with no gene match: 5. Germline V gene sequence: CDR1 MNHEY, CDR2 SMNVEV (reference sequence). The DNA for the CDR3 is TGTGCCAGCAGTTTACTGGCGGGAGGGCCTGAGCAGTTCTTC. Its protein is CASSLLAGGPEQFF.

The genes are TRBV11-3 and TRBJ2-3, with TRBD2 matching 8 bases. The CDR3 has 15 amino acids. Germline loops: CDR1 SGHNT, CDR2 YENEEA. Trimming removed 0 bases from V and 3 bases from J; junction bases left unmatched: 2. CDR3: CASSLDSGETDTQYF. Written as DNA, the CDR3 is TGTGCCAGCAGCTTAGATAGCGGGGAGACAGATACGCAGTATTTT.

This rearrangement joins TRBV3-1 (or the pseudogene TRBV3-2) to TRBJ2-3; possibly TRBD2 for D (6 bases). Germline loops: CDR1 LGHDT, CDR2 YNNKEL (reference sequence). The CDR3 consists of 13 residues. Between the trimmed V and J ends, which lost 2 bases and 5 bases, there was a span of 8 bases. CDR3 protein: CASSQTGVDTQYF. The DNA for the CDR3 is TGTGCCAGCAGCCAAACGGGAGTAGATACGCAGTATTTT.

The rearrangement joins TRBV15 to TRBJ1-5, with 12 bases matching TRBD1. V trimming: 1 base; J trimming: 5 bases; junction bases outside the gene matches: 6. The CDR3 length is 17 residues. Germline V lookup: CDR1 LNHNV, CDR2 YYDKDF (reference sequence). This CDR3 reads CATSRVGTGGSHQPQHF. The CDR3, as DNA: TGTGCCACCAGCAGAGTCGGGACAGGGGGCTCTCATCAGCCCCAGCATTTT.

The V call is TRBV5-1, the J call TRBJ2-2; no definite D call. The CDR3 is made up of 13 amino acids. Deletions cut 4 bases from V and 7 bases from J, with 11 bases between. CDR1 is SGHRS, CDR2 YFSETQ, per germline. CDR3 residues: CASSPEASGELFF. The CDR3 nucleotides read TGCGCCAGCAGCCCCGAGGCAAGCGGGGAGCTGTTTTTT.

This chain links TRBV28 with TRBJ2-7; TRBD1 matches at 9 bases. CDR3 length equals 15 residues. J gave up 5 bases and V 4 bases, and 9 bases lay outside the gene matches. The germline V gene encodes CDR1 MDHEN and CDR2 SYDVKM. CDR3 region: CASSSPGQGSNEQYF. The CDR3 DNA is TGTGCCAGCAGTTCCCCGGGACAGGGCTCTAACGAGCAGTACTTC.